This T cell receptor (beta chain) was profiled in a study of T cell changes during pregnancy in multiple sclerosis. Some clones are missing from TCRdb's copy, which holds only in-frame ones; the method was immunoSEQ multiplex PCR. This repertoire shows 50,000 to 60,000 clones, about 93% found once; its top ten account for 0.2% to 0.3%. Germline V lookup: CDR1 SGHAT, CDR2 FQNNGV. V lost 4 bases to trimming and J lost 0 bases, with 15 bases between them. This CDR3 is built from 16 residues. The sequence came from a female donor with multiple sclerosis, enrolled in a pregnancy study. Sequenced material: CD4+ T cells from peripheral blood mononuclear cells, taken in the second trimester of pregnancy. The V call is TRBV11-2, the J call TRBJ2-5, with TRBD1 as a possible D gene (6 bases). CDR3 sequence: CASSSVDSWYQETQYF. CDR3 coding DNA: TGTGCCAGCAGCTCGGTGGACAGCTGGTACCAAGAGACCCAGTACTTC.